This entry lists 18 T cell receptor beta chains sequenced from one sample in a study of blood T cell repertoires in COVID-19. Libraries were prepared by immunoSEQ multiplex PCR; TCRdb keeps only in-frame clonotypes and omits some of them. The data hold fewer than 150,000 clones, with 85% to 90% observed a single time. Sequencing was carried out using peripheral blood. The receptors stem from a woman aged 45-60 years with acute or convalescent COVID-19.

The CDR3 region has the DNA TGCGCCAGCAGCCAAACTCCGGGACTAGCGGTCCCAAGAGCCAAAAACATTCAGTACTTC. Protein product: CASSQTPGLAVPRAKNIQYF. V is TRBV4-1 and J is TRBJ2-4; 11 positions agree with TRBD2. From germline, CDR1 is MGHRA and CDR2 YSYEKL. The V and J ends lost 2 bases and 0 bases, in that order; junction bases with no gene match: 12. This CDR3 region has 20 residues.

The chain uses TRBV7-9 and TRBJ1-2; no clear D. Germline CDR1 is SEHNR and CDR2 is FQNEAQ (reference sequence). This CDR3 is built from 14 residues. The V gene lost 1 base and the J gene lost 2 bases, with 8 bases spanning the gap. CDR3 sequence reads: CASSLETPNYGYTF. Written as DNA, the CDR3 is TGTGCCAGCAGCTTAGAAACACCGAACTATGGCTACACCTTC.

The chain couples TRBV30 to TRBJ2-1; D unresolved. The CDR3 loop spans 10 amino acids. Trimming removed 5 bases from V and 5 bases from J, with 4 bases in between. CDR1 and CDR2 (germline): GTSNPN, SVGIG (reference sequence). This CDR3 reads CAWGDNEQFF. In DNA form, the CDR3 reads TGTGCCTGGGGCGACAATGAGCAGTTCTTC.

This chain joins TRBV10-2 and TRBJ1-1; 8 bases are a match to TRBD1. CDR3 length: 14 amino acids. V lost 3 bases and J lost 1; bases outside the gene matches: 1. CDR1 is WSHSY, CDR2 SAAADI, per germline. The DNA of the CDR3 is TGCGCCAGCAGTGACGGGACAGGGAACACTGAAGCTTTCTTT. Protein product: CASSDGTGNTEAFF.

J is TRBJ1-4 and V is TRBV9; 8 nucleotides agree with TRBD1. Trimming removed 4 bases from V and 0 bases from J; junction bases left unmatched: 2. The CDR3 has 15 amino acids. The germline CDR1 and CDR2 sequences are SGDLS and YYNGEE. This chain's CDR3 is CASSSQGATNEKLFF. The CDR3 nucleotides are TGTGCCAGCAGCTCACAGGGGGCAACTAATGAAAAACTGTTTTTT.

The CDR3 DNA reads as TGTGCCAGCAGCTTGGCCCACACAGGGCACCTCTACGAGCAGTACTTC. Protein: CASSLAHTGHLYEQYF. The rearrangement uses TRBV5-8 and TRBJ2-7, with a tentative D call TRBD1 (6 bases). Germline CDR1 is SGHTS and CDR2 is YDEGEE. Trimming took 0 bases from V and 3 from J, leaving 16 bases between them. The CDR3 is 16 residues long.

The chain joins TRBV21-1 to TRBJ1-5. TRBV21-1 is recorded as a pseudogene. The CDR3 contains 19 residues. The CDR3 loop is CATPGGAGPNVEIAQPQHF. The CDR3 coding sequence is TGTGCCACCCCAGGAGGGGCAGGGCCCAACGTGGAGATCGCCCAGCCCCAGCATTTT.

This clone was observed a single time. DNA of the CDR3: TGTGCCAGCAGTTCCACCACCGGGACAGCGGGTGAAAAACTGTTTTTT. Its translation: CASSSTTGTAGEKLFF. The V and J genes are TRBV3-1 (or the pseudogene TRBV3-2) and TRBJ1-4, with TRBD1 matching over 7 bases. From germline, CDR1 is LGHDT and CDR2 YNNKEL (reference sequence). This CDR3 spans 16 amino acids. The ends lost 6 bases at V and 7 bases at J; junction bases unmatched: 14.

J is TRBJ2-7 and V is TRBV3-1 (or the pseudogene TRBV3-2); D unresolved. Germline lookup yields CDR1 LGHDT and CDR2 YNNKEL (reference sequence). With 0 bases removed from V and 1 base from J, the gap between germline ends came to 10 bases. The CDR3 sequence is 15 residues long. CDR3 bases: TGTGCCAGCAGCCAAGAATTGGCGGTTTCCTACGAGCAGTACTTC. This codes for CASSQELAVSYEQYF.

J is TRBJ1-4 and V is TRBV30, with 9 bases fitting TRBD1. CDR1 is GTSNPN, CDR2 SVGIG, per germline (reference sequence). This CDR3 is 18 amino acids long. J was trimmed by 8 bases and V by 4 bases; bases with no gene match: 20. CDR3: CAWKGLQGARSVEEKLFF. The CDR3 coding sequence is TGTGCCTGGAAGGGTTTACAGGGGGCGAGGTCGGTTGAGGAAAAACTGTTTTTT.

Written as DNA, the CDR3 is TGTGCCAGTAGTATTACGAGGGGGAAAGCTTTCTTT. This encodes CASSITRGKAFF. The J gene is TRBJ1-1, the V gene TRBV19; TRBD1 might be the D (6 bases). The ends were cut back, 3 bases at V and 9 bases at J, with 11 bases in the middle. Germline V gene sequence: CDR1 LNHDA, CDR2 SQIVND (reference sequence). The CDR3 covers 12 residues.

The chain couples TRBV7-9 to TRBJ2-5; no clear D. The ends were cut back, 5 bases at V and 7 bases at J, with 23 bases in the middle. The CDR3 is 16 amino acids. In germline, CDR1 is SEHNR, CDR2 FQNEAQ (reference sequence). The CDR3 protein is CASSLETAVGPGTQYF. The CDR3 bases are TGTGCCAGCAGCCTTGAGACGGCTGTGGGTCCAGGGACCCAGTACTTC. Full variable domain (missing parts from reference TRBV7-9 and TRBJ2-5): DTGVSQNPRHKITKRGQNVTFRCDPISEHNRLYWYRQTLGQGPEFLTYFQNEAQLEKSRLLSDRFSAERPKGSFSTLEIQRTEQGDSAMYLCASSLETAVGPGTQYFGPGTRLLVL.

The chain carries TRBV6-5 and TRBJ2-2; TRBD1 might be the D (5 bases). The CDR3 totals 13 residues. Germline V gene lookup returns CDR1 MNHEY and CDR2 SVGAGI. CDR3 sequence: CGAQGTNTGELFF. Here the CDR3 DNA reads TGTGGGGCGCAGGGTACGAACACCGGGGAGCTGTTTTTT.

V usage is TRBV5-6 and J usage is TRBJ1-2, with D unclear. V was cut by 5 bases and J by 0 bases, with 11 bases left in between. This CDR3 is built from 14 residues. CDR1 is SGHDT and CDR2 is YYEEEE in the germline V gene. In DNA form, the CDR3 reads TGTGCCAGCAGTTATGGACTTTCTAACTATGGCTACACCTTC. Residues: CASSYGLSNYGYTF.

The chain recombines TRBV28 with TRBJ2-4; D is unclear. Trimming left V 2 bases short and J 3 bases short, with 17 bases between. Germline CDR1 MDHEN, CDR2 SYDVKM. The CDR3 contains 17 residues. Written as DNA, the CDR3 is TGTGCCAGCAGTTTAATCCTGAGTACCCTGAACAAAAACATTCAGTACTTC. Its protein product is CASSLILSTLNKNIQYF.

This chain joins TRBV12-5 and TRBJ2-1; D is uncertain. Germline CDR1 LGHNT, CDR2 FRNRAP. The CDR3 length is 11 residues. The germline V and J ends were trimmed by 7 bases and 5 bases, with 6 bases remaining between them. CDR3 in amino acids: CASARDNEQFF. The CDR3 DNA sequence: TGTGCTAGTGCCCGGGACAATGAGCAGTTCTTC.

The rearrangement joins TRBV19 to TRBJ1-1, with no clear D. CDR3 length: 14 residues. Trimming pared 7 bases from V and 4 bases from J, leaving 16 bases between. From germline, CDR1 is LNHDA and CDR2 SQIVND (reference sequence). For the CDR3, the DNA is TGTGCCAGTAACCCCGGCGGGCTGGTCACTGAAGCTTTCTTT. Encoded protein: CASNPGGLVTEAFF.

This clone occurred once. The rearrangement links TRBV7-2 to TRBJ2-3; 8 nucleotides agree with TRBD2. CDR1 and CDR2 from the germline V gene are SGHTA and FQGNSA. The CDR3 length is 16 residues. V lost 5 bases, J lost 4 bases, and 11 bases stayed unmatched. The CDR3 DNA sequence: TGTGCCAGCAGCCGTTGGGGAGCGGGGGTGGCAGATACGCAGTATTTT. Its protein product is CASSRWGAGVADTQYF.